This T cell receptor (beta chain) was observed in a study of human T cells and chemical hapten exposure. The time point: pre-sensitization, week 0. The treatment was: therapeutic diphenylcyclopropenone sensitization with weekly scalp DPC. This clonotype was observed at least ten times. Germline V gene data show CDR1 as SGHTA and CDR2 as FQGNSA. The V gene lost 1 base and the J gene lost 15 bases, with 13 bases spanning the gap. The CDR3 length is 12 residues. TCRdb processed the RACE reads anew with MiXCR; each CDR3 protein has one entry. Of 300,000 to 450,000 distinct CDR3 sequences listed, approximately 5.1% were seen once; the top ten hold just over 2.5%.

The chain links TRBV7-2 to TRBJ2-1; D unclear. This sample comprised whole blood, obtained in connection with sensitization to the hapten diphenylcyclopropenone (DPC). The sequence came from a woman between 45 and 65 years old with alopecia areata. Some clones in this sample may be carry-over from other donors' samples. CDR3 in amino acids: CASSLVSQERFF. In DNA, the CDR3 is TGTGCCAGCAGCTTAGTTTCCCAAGAACGGTTCTTC. The full variable domain, in which reference TRBV7-2 and TRBJ2-1 provide the parts outside the CDR3, is GAGVSQSPSNKVTEKGKDVELRCDPISGHTALYWYRQSLGQGLEFLIYFQGNSAPDKSGLPSDRFSAERTGGSVSTLTIQRTQQEDSAVYLCASSLVSQERFFGPGTRLTVL.